This T cell receptor beta chain was recovered during a study of regulatory T cells in long-lasting Graves disease. Study-level background: Freshly diagnosed Graves' patients had used antithyroid drugs for under 3 months. Broader study findings: Patients with persistent disease shared 2,500 to 3,500 public clonotypes, outpacing the roughly 1,000 shared by new patients.

Germline V gene data show CDR1 as PRHDT and CDR2 as FYEKMQ (reference sequence). This CDR3 is built from 17 residues. Trimming cost V 3 bases and J 1 base; bases outside gene matches: 7. Time point noted: newly diagnosed GD, antithyroid drugs for less than 3 months. There was RNA extracted from PBMCs, and the TCR library was made from it. HTBI primers from iRepertoire and Arm-PCR of CDR3 regions yielded the TCR beta libraries. TCRdb re-analysed the multiplex PCR reads in MiXCR, keeping a single row per CDR3 protein. The sample has a few hundred thousand distinct CDR3 sequences, around 16% seen once. This clonotype was detected ten times or more. Its antigen is not known.

The specimen comprised peripheral blood mononuclear cells (PBMCs), sampled at new diagnosis, from a patient treated with antithyroid drugs. J is TRBJ2-7 and V is TRBV13; 12 positions match TRBD2. The TCR sequence derives from a female donor with Graves disease. CDR3 sequence (DNA): TGTGCCAGCAGCTTCGGGACTAGCGGGCCCAGATCCTACGAGCAGTACTTC. It codes for CASSFGTSGPRSYEQYF.